The 26 T cell receptor beta chains below were found in one sample sequenced in a study of PD-1 blockade in classical Hodgkin lymphoma. Each patient experienced a relapse that followed autologous stem cell transplantation, and brentuximab vedotin exposure varied. Produced via immunoSEQ multiplex PCR; TCRdb's table is partial and in-frame only. The sample shows 100,000 or so clones, roughly 90% of them seen only once. The input for sequencing was peripheral blood mononuclear cells (PBMCs), taken before the second cycle of nivolumab. The receptors were sampled from a human donor with classical Hodgkin lymphoma.

The chain couples TRBV5-6 to TRBJ2-7; D may match TRBD1 or TRBD2 (5 bases each). Germline lookup yields CDR1 SGHDT and CDR2 YYEEEE. Trimming cost V 2 bases and J 2 bases, with 11 bases left between them. This CDR3 region has 14 residues. CDR3 DNA sequence: TGTGCCAGCAGCTTCGGGACGGAAACCTACGAGCAGTACTTC. As protein: CASSFGTETYEQYF.

V usage is TRBV5-4 and J usage is TRBJ2-2, with TRBD2 matching over 11 bases. V lost 4 bases, J lost 1 base, and 6 bases stayed unmatched. The CDR3 is 17 residues long. Germline V lookup: CDR1 SGHNT, CDR2 YYREEE (reference sequence). CDR3 loop: CASSIDLAGGNTGELFF. The CDR3, as DNA: TGTGCCAGCAGCATTGACCTAGCGGGGGGGAACACCGGGGAGCTGTTTTTT.

The chain couples TRBV20-1 to TRBJ2-7, with D possibly TRBD2 on 5 matching bases. Trimming took off 2 bases at V and 6 bases at J, with 8 bases between the two ends. Germline V gene lookup returns CDR1 DFQATT and CDR2 SNEGSKA (reference sequence). CDR3 size: 11 residues. CDR3 region: CSARRTFEQYF. The DNA of the CDR3 is TGCAGTGCTAGAAGGACTTTCGAGCAGTACTTC.

This chain uses TRBV5-1 with TRBJ2-7; D might be TRBD1 or TRBD2, each matching 5 bases. The germline V and J ends were trimmed by 1 base and 3 bases, with 17 bases remaining between them. In germline, CDR1 is SGHRS, CDR2 YFSETQ. This CDR3 contains 16 residues. CDR3 in DNA: TGCGCCAGCAGCTTGAGCCCCGAGGGGAAGGGCTACGAGCAGTACTTC. It specifies CASSLSPEGKGYEQYF.

The chain recombines TRBV28 with TRBJ1-2; D may be TRBD1 (5 bases). Per germline, CDR1 MDHEN and CDR2 SYDVKM. V was pared by 5 bases and J by 2 bases, with 9 bases between. The length of the CDR3 is 13 residues. Written as DNA, the CDR3 is TGTGCCAGCAGTATTACAGGAAACTATGGCTACACCTTC. This gives the protein CASSITGNYGYTF.

The rearrangement links TRBV6-1 to TRBJ2-5; D remains unclear. Germline V lookup: CDR1 MNHNS, CDR2 SASEGT. This CDR3 spans 14 amino acids. The V and J ends lost 4 bases and 0 bases respectively, with 9 bases between them. The CDR3 coding sequence is TGTGCCAGCAGTGGACGACGGTACCAAGAGACCCAGTACTTC. Protein: CASSGRRYQETQYF.

The chain is built from TRBV7-3 and TRBJ2-2; D might be TRBD1 (6 bases). Germline V lookup: CDR1 SGHTA, CDR2 FQGTGA. The CDR3 sequence is 14 residues long. V lost 3 bases and J lost 6, with 11 bases in between. The CDR3 region has the DNA TGTGCCAGCAGCTTTACAGGGCGACCCGGGGAGCTGTTTTTT. Translated, it gives CASSFTGRPGELFF.

The V gene is TRBV19, the J gene TRBJ2-2, with 10 nucleotides matching TRBD1. Germline V gene sequence: CDR1 LNHDA, CDR2 SQIVND (reference sequence). The CDR3 length is 14 residues. V dropped 6 bases and J dropped 5; count of bases not matched to a gene: 3. The CDR3 region is CASRDRGVTGELFF. CDR3 in DNA: TGTGCCAGTAGGGACAGGGGGGTGACCGGGGAGCTGTTTTTT.

The CDR3 DNA follows: TGTGCCAGCAGCCAAGACAGGGAAACTGAAGCTTTCTTT. It specifies CASSQDRETEAFF. The chain uses TRBV4-2 and TRBJ1-1, with D possibly TRBD1 on 5 matching bases. Germline V gene sequence: CDR1 LGHNA, CDR2 YNFKEQ. V was shortened by 0 bases and J by 5 bases, with 7 bases between the two germline ends. The CDR3 spans 13 residues.

The rearrangement uses TRBV20-1 and TRBJ2-1, with D unresolved. The germline gives CDR1 DFQATT, CDR2 SNEGSKA (reference sequence). The CDR3 covers 11 residues. CDR3: CTAEQYNEQFF. The DNA of the CDR3 is TGCACCGCGGAGCAGTACAATGAGCAGTTCTTC.

The CDR3 coding sequence is TGTGCCAGCAGCTTCCCAGGGGGAATCCACGAGCAGTACTTC. It yields the protein CASSFPGGIHEQYF. The chain carries TRBV7-9 and TRBJ2-7, with 7 positions matching TRBD1. Germline V CDR1 and CDR2: SEHNR, FQNEAQ (reference sequence). V dropped 3 bases and J dropped 5; count of bases not matched to a gene: 7. This CDR3 region has 14 residues.

The gene calls are TRBV7-9 and TRBJ1-2, with D unclear. The CDR3 is 14 amino acids. The germline V gene encodes CDR1 SEHNR and CDR2 FQNEAQ (reference sequence). V was trimmed by 2 bases and J by 8 bases, leaving 15 bases between them. The CDR3 DNA is TGTGCCAGCAGCTTAAACCCCGCAGGTCGAGGCTACACCTTC. Translating it yields CASSLNPAGRGYTF.

The J gene is TRBJ1-1, the V gene TRBV6-5; D is unclear. The CDR3 covers 12 residues. Per germline, CDR1 MNHEY and CDR2 SVGAGI. Between the trimmed V and J ends, which lost 4 bases and 4 bases, there was a span of 7 bases. CDR3 sequence reads: CASSSPITEAFF. In DNA, the CDR3 is TGTGCCAGCAGTTCGCCAATCACTGAAGCTTTCTTT.

In its sample, this clone was seen a few times. V is TRBV30 and J is TRBJ1-2, with D possibly matching TRBD1 (6 bases). Germline CDR1 and CDR2: GTSNPN and SVGIG (reference sequence). This CDR3 is built from 11 residues. CDR3 nucleotides: TGTTCCGGACAGCACCACTATGGCTACACCTTC. Translated, it gives CSGQHHYGYTF. Supplemented by reference TRBV30 and TRBJ1-2, the full variable domain reads SQTIHQWPATLVQPVGSPLSLECTVEGTSNPNLYWYRQAAGRGLQLLFYSVGIGQISSEVPQNLSASRPQDRQFILSSKKLLLSDSGFYLCSGQHHYGYTFGSGTRLTVV.

The sample holds a few counts of this clone. This chain uses TRBV9 with TRBJ1-6; D gene ambiguous. This CDR3 comprises 14 residues. The V and J ends lost 0 bases and 9 bases respectively, with 10 bases between them. The germline V gene has CDR1 SGDLS and CDR2 YYNGEE. CDR3 sequence (DNA): TGTGCCAGCAGCGTAGTCGGAGGGATTTCACCCCTCCACTTT. Translating it yields CASSVVGGISPLHF.

The chain joins TRBV7-6 to TRBJ1-1; no clear D. The CDR3 is 11 residues long. The germline V and J ends were trimmed by 5 bases and 2 bases, with 3 bases remaining between them. Germline V gene data show CDR1 as SGHVS and CDR2 as FNYEAQ. CDR3 DNA sequence: TGTGCCAGCAGCATAAACACTGAAGCTTTCTTT. Translation gives CASSINTEAFF. Looking up the rest from reference TRBV7-6 and TRBJ1-1 gives the full variable domain: GAGVSQSPRYKVTKRGQDVALRCDPISGHVSLYWYRQALGQGPEFLTYFNYEAQQDKSGLPNDRFSAERPEGSISTLTIQRTEQRDSAMYRCASSINTEAFFGQGTRLTVV.

This chain joins TRBV7-2 and TRBJ2-7; D assignment may be TRBD1 or TRBD2 (5 bases each). V was trimmed by 1 base and J by 3 bases, leaving 13 bases between them. Germline lookup yields CDR1 SGHTA and CDR2 FQGNSA. This CDR3 is built from 15 residues. This CDR3 reads CASSLVGDGGYEQYF. The CDR3 region has the DNA TGTGCCAGCAGCTTAGTTGGGGACGGAGGCTACGAGCAGTACTTC.

This clone showed up just a few times. Other nucleotide sequences from this sample produce the same CDR3. The rearrangement joins TRBV11-2 to TRBJ1-1; D unresolved. Trimming shortened V by 8 bases and J by 1 base, and 11 bases separated the two germline ends. Germline loops: CDR1 SGHAT, CDR2 FQNNGV. The CDR3 is 13 residues long. CDR3 amino acids: CASERTANTEAFF. The DNA of the CDR3 is TGTGCCAGCGAGCGAACGGCGAACACTGAAGCTTTCTTT.

The rearrangement uses TRBV30 and TRBJ2-7; D may be TRBD2 (6 bases). The CDR3 consists of 9 residues. V was clipped by 8 bases and J by 4 bases, with 6 bases between them. From germline, CDR1 is GTSNPN and CDR2 SVGIG (reference sequence). DNA for the CDR3: TGTGCCGCGGGGTACGAGCAGTACTTC. Its protein product is CAAGYEQYF.

This sequence joins TRBV6-6 and TRBJ2-2; 7 nucleotides align to TRBD1. The CDR3 runs 16 residues. Germline V gene data show CDR1 as MNHNY and CDR2 as SVGAGI (reference sequence). J lost 4 bases, V lost 5 bases, and 10 bases had no gene match. The CDR3 bases are TGTGCCAGCAGTAAACCGACAGGGTATTTCACCGGGGAGCTGTTTTTT. Encoded protein: CASSKPTGYFTGELFF.

The chain links TRBV6-5 to TRBJ2-7, with 10 bases aligning to TRBD1. V was pared by 2 bases and J by 0 bases, with 1 base of the junction left unmatched. CDR1 is MNHEY, CDR2 SVGAGI, per germline. This CDR3 region has 15 residues. CDR3 DNA: TGTGCCAGCAGTTACAGGACAGGGGGCTCCTACGAGCAGTACTTC. Translated: CASSYRTGGSYEQYF.

The rearrangement links TRBV6-4 to TRBJ2-2; 14 nucleotides align to TRBD2. The CDR3 is 16 residues long. V lost 6 bases to trimming and J lost 7 bases; unmatched junction nucleotides: 7. The germline CDR1 and CDR2 sequences are MRHNA and SNTAGT. As DNA, the CDR3 is TGTGCCAGCAGACGACTAGCGGGGGGGCTTAACGGGGAGCTGTTTTTT. This encodes CASRRLAGGLNGELFF.

The chain has TRBV6-4 and TRBJ2-3, with TRBD1 matching 9 bases. Germline lookup yields CDR1 MRHNA and CDR2 SNTAGT. V was clipped by 0 bases and J by 3 bases; unmatched bases: 7. There are 17 residues in the CDR3. The CDR3: CASSDSIFGQGTDTQYF. The CDR3 coding sequence is TGTGCCAGCAGTGACTCGATATTTGGACAGGGGACAGATACGCAGTATTTT.

V gene TRBV4-1 combines with J gene TRBJ2-2; possible D gene TRBD1, 8 bases. This CDR3 has 17 amino acids. The germline V gene encodes CDR1 MGHRA and CDR2 YSYEKL. V was cut by 1 base and J by 5 bases, with 17 bases left in between. Written as DNA, the CDR3 is TGCGCCAGCAGCCAAGCCGGTCTACAGGGGGGGACCGGGGAGCTGTTTTTT. Its translation: CASSQAGLQGGTGELFF.

V gene TRBV28 combines with J gene TRBJ2-2; D possibly corresponds to TRBD1 (6 bases). Germline CDR1 is MDHEN and CDR2 is SYDVKM. Between the trimmed V and J ends, which lost 7 bases and 2 bases, there was a span of 20 bases. The CDR3 is 17 amino acids. The CDR3 protein is CASTQYPIGTNTGELFF. CDR3 coding DNA: TGTGCCAGCACCCAGTACCCAATAGGGACAAACACCGGGGAGCTGTTTTTT. The full variable domain, completed using reference TRBV28 and TRBJ2-2, is DVKVTQSSRYLVKRTGEKVFLECVQDMDHENMFWYRQDPGLGLRLIYFSYDVKMKEKGDIPEGYSVSREKKERFSLILESASTNQTSMYLCASTQYPIGTNTGELFFGEGSRLTVL.

The rearrangement links TRBV27 to TRBJ2-7; 9 bases are shared with TRBD1. The germline V gene has CDR1 MNHEY and CDR2 SMNVEV (reference sequence). V gave up 8 bases and J gave up 4 bases; unmatched junction bases: 6. CDR3 length: 13 residues. This chain's CDR3 is CASGTGGSYEQYF. As DNA, the CDR3 is TGTGCCAGCGGCACAGGGGGCTCATACGAGCAGTACTTC.